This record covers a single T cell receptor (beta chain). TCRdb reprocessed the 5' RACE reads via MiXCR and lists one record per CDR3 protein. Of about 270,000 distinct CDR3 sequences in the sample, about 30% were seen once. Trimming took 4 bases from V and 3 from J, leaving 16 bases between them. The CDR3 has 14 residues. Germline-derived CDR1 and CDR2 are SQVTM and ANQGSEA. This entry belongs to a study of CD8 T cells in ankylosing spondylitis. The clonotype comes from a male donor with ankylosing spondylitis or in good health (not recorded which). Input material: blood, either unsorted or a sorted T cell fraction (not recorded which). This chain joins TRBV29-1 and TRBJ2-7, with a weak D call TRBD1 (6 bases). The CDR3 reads CSVGWPGEDYEQYF. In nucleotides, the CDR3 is TGCAGCGTTGGATGGCCAGGGGAAGACTACGAGCAGTACTTC.